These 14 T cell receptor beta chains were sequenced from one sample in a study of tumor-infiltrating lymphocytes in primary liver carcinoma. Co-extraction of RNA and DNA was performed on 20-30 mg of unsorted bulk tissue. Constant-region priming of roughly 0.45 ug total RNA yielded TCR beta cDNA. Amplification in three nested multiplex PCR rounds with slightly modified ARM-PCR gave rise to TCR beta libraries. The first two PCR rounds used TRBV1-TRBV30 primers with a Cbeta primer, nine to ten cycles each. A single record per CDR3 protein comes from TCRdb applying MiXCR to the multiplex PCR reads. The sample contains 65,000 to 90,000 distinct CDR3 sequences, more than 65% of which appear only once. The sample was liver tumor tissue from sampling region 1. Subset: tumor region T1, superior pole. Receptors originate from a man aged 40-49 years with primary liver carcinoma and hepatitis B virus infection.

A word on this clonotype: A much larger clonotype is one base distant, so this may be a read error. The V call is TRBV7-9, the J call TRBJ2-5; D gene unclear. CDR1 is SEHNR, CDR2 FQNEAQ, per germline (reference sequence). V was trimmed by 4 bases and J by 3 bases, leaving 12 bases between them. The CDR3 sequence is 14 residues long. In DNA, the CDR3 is TGTGCCAGCAGCTCCCCCATCGTTAAAGAGACCCAGTACTTC. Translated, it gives CASSSPIVKETQYF.

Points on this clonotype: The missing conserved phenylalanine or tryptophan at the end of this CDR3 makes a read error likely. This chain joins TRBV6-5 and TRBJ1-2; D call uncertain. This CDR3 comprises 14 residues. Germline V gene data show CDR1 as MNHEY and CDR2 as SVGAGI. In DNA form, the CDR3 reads TGTGCCGGCAGTTACGCCCCGGGGTCAGGAGGCTACACCATC. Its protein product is CAGSYAPGSGGYTI.

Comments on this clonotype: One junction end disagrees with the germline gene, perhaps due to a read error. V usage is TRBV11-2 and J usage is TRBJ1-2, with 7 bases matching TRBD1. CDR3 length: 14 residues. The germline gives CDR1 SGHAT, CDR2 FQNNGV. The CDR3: CTSSPADRDYGYTF. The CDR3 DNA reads TGTACCAGTAGCCCAGCCGACAGGGACTATGGTTACACCTTC. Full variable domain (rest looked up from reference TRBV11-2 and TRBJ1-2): EAGVAQSPRYKIIEKRQSVAFWCNPISGHATLYWYQQILGQGPKLLIQFQNNGVVDDSQLPKDRFSAERLKGVDSTLKIQPAKLEDSAVYLCTSSPADRDYGYTFGSGTRLTVV.

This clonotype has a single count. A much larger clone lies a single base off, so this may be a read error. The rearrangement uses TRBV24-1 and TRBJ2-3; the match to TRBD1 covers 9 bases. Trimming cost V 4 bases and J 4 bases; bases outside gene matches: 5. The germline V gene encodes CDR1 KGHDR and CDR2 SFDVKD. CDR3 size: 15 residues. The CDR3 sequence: CATSEDRGNADTQYF. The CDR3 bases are TGTGCCACCAGTGAAGACAGGGGGAACGCAGATACGCAGTATTTT.

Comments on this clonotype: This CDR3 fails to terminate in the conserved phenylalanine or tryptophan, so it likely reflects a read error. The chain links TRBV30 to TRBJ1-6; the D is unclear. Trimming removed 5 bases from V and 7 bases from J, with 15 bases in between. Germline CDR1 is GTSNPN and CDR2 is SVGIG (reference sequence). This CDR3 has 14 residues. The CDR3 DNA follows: TGTGCCTGGTCCCGTGACCAAGGAAATTCACCCCTCCACTTA. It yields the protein CAWSRDQGNSPLHL.

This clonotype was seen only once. Here the CDR3 DNA reads TGTGCCAGCAGTCCCCAAGATGGTGGCACTGAAGCTTTCTTT. Its translation: CASSPQDGGTEAFF. The rearrangement uses TRBV12-3 or TRBV12-4 and TRBJ1-1; D unresolved. The CDR3 loop spans 14 amino acids. V lost 5 bases to trimming and J lost 4 bases, with 14 bases between them.

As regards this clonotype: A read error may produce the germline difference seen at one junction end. CDR3 sequence: CASSSDIGLAMGEHFF. CDR3 in DNA: TGTGCCAGCAGCTCGGATATCGGACTTGCCATGGGTGAGCACTTCTTC. The chain carries TRBV11-2 and TRBJ2-1; D perhaps matches TRBD2 (5 bases). Per germline, CDR1 SGHAT and CDR2 FQNNGV. The CDR3 totals 16 residues. Full variable domain (outside the CDR3, taken from reference TRBV11-2 and TRBJ2-1): EAGVAQSPRYKIIEKRQSVAFWCNPISGHATLYWYQQILGQGPKLLIQFQNNGVVDDSQLPKDRFSAERLKGVDSTLKIQPAKLEDSAVYLCASSSDIGLAMGEHFFGPGTRLTVL.

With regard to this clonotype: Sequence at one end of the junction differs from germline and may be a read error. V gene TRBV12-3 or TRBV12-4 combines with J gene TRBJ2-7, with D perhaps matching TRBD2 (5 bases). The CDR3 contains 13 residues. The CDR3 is CAITRREYYDQYF. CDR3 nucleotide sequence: TGTGCCATCACCCGACGGGAATACTACGATCAGTATTTC.

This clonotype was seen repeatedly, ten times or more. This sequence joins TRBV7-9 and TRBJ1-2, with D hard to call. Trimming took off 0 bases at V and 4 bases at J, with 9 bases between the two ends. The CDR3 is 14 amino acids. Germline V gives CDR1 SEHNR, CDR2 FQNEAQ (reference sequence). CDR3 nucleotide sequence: TGTGCCAGCAGCTTAGCCGAGTCGAGCTATGGCTACACCTTC. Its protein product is CASSLAESSYGYTF.

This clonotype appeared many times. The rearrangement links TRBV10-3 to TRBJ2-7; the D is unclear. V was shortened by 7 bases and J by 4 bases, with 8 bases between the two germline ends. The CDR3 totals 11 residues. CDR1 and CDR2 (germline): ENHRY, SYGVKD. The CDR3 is CAIKERYEQYF. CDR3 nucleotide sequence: TGTGCCATCAAAGAGAGGTACGAGCAGTACTTC.

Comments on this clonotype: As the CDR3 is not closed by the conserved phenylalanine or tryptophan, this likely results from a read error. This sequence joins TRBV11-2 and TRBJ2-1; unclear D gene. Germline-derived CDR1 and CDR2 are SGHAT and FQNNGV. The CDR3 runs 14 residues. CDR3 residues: CVCSSAAGGNEQFC. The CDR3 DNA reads TGTGTCTGCAGCTCCGCTGCAGGCGGTAATGAACAGTTCTGC.

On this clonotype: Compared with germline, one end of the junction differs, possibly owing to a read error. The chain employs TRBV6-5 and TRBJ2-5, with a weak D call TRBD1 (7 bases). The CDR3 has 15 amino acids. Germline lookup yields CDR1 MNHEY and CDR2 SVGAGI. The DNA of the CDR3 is TGTGCCAGCGGTTACTCTGGGCAGGGGGGAGAGACCCCGTACTTC. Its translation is CASGYSGQGGETPYF.

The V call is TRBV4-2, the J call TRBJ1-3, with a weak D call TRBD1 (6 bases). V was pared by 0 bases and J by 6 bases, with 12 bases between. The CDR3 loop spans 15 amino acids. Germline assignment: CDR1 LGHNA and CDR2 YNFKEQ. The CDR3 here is CASSQEDRVVNTIYF. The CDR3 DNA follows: TGTGCCAGCAGCCAAGAGGACAGAGTTGTAAACACCATATATTTT.

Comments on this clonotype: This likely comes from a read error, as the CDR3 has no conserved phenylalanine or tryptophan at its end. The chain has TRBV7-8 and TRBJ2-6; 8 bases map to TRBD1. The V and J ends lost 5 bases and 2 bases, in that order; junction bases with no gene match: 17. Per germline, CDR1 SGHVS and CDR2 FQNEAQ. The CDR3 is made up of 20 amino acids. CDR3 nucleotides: TGTGCCAGCAGCCGCCGGACAGGGCCTCATCTCGGAACTGGGGCCAACGTCCTGACTATC. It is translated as CASSRRTGPHLGTGANVLTI.